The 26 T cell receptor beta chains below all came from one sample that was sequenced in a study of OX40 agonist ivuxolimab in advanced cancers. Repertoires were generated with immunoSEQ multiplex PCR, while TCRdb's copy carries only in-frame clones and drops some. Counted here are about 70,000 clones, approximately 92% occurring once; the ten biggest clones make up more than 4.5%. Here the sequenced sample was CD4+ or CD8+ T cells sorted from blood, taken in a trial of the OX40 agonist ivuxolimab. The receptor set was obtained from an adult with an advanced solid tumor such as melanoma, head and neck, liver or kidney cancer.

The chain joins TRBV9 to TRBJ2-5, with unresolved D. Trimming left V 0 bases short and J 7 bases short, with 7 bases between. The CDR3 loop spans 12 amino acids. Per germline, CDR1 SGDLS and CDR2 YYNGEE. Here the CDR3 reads CASSVGGGTQYF. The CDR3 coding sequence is TGTGCCAGCAGCGTAGGAGGTGGGACCCAGTACTTC.

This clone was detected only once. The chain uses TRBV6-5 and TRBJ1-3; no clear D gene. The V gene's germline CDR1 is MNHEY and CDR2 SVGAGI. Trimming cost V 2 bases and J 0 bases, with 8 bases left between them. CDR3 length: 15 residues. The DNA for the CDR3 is TGTGCCAGCAGTTACACCCGAACCTCTGGAAACACCATATATTTT. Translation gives CASSYTRTSGNTIYF.

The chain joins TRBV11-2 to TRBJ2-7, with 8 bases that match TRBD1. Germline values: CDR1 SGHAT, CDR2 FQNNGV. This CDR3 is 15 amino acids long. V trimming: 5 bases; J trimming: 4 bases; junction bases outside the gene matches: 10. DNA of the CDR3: TGTGCCAGCAGCAGAGGACAGGGCGCCCGGTACGAGCAGTACTTC. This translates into CASSRGQGARYEQYF.

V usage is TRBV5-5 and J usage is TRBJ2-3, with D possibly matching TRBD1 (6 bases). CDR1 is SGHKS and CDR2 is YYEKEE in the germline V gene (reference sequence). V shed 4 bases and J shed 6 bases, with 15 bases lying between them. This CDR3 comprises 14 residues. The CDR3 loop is CASSKLQGPDTQYF. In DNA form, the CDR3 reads TGTGCCAGCAGCAAACTACAGGGTCCGGATACGCAGTATTTT.

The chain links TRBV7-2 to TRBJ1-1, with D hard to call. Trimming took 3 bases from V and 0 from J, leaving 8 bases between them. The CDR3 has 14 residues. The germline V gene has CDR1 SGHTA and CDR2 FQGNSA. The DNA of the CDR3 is TGTGCCAGCAGCTTTCAACCTATGAACACTGAAGCTTTCTTT. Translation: CASSFQPMNTEAFF.

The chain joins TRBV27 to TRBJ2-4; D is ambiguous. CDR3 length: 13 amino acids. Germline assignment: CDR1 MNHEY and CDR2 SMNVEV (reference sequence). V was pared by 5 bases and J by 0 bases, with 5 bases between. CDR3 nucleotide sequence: TGTGCCAGCAGTCCGTTAGCCAAAAACATTCAGTACTTC. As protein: CASSPLAKNIQYF.

The CDR3 region is CASSLDSQPQHF. CDR3 DNA: TGTGCCAGCAGCTTAGATTCCCAGCCCCAGCATTTT. The chain recombines TRBV7-9 with TRBJ1-5; D unresolved. This CDR3 region has 12 residues. Trimming pared 1 base from V and 7 bases from J, leaving 5 bases between. CDR1 and CDR2 from the germline V gene are SEHNR and FQNEAQ (reference sequence).

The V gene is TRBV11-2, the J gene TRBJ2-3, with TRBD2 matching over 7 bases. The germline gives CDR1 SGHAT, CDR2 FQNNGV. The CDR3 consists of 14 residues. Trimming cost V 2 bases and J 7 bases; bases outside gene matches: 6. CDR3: CASSLSGEGNTQYF. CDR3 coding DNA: TGTGCCAGCAGCTTATCGGGGGAGGGGAATACGCAGTATTTT.

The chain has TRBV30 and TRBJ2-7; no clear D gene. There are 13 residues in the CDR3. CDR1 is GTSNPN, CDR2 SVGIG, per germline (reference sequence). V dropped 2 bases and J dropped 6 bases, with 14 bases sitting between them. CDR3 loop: CAWSPSVEVEQYF. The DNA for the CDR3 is TGTGCCTGGAGTCCCTCTGTGGAAGTCGAGCAGTACTTC. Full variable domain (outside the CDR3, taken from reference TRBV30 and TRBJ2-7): SQTIHQWPATLVQPVGSPLSLECTVEGTSNPNLYWYRQAAGRGLQLLFYSVGIGQISSEVPQNLSASRPQDRQFILSSKKLLLSDSGFYLCAWSPSVEVEQYFGPGTRLTVT.

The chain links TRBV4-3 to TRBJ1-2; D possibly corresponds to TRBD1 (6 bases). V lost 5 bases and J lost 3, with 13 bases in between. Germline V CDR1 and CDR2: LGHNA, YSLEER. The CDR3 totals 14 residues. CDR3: CASSSQQGYYGYTF. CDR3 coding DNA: TGCGCCAGCAGCTCGCAACAGGGATACTATGGCTACACCTTC.

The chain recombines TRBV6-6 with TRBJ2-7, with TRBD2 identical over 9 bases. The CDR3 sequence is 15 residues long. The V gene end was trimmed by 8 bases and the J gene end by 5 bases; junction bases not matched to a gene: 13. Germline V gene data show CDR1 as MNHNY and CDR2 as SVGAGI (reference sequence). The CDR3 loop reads CASRHEVAGVNEQYF. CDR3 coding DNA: TGTGCCAGCCGACACGAGGTAGCGGGAGTGAACGAGCAGTACTTC.

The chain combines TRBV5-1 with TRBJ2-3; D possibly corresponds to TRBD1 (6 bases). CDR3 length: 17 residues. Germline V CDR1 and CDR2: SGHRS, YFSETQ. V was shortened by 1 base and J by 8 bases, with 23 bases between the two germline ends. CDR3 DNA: TGCGCCAGCAGCTTGACAGGGCAGGACCACGCACAGGGTACGCAGTATTTT. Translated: CASSLTGQDHAQGTQYF.

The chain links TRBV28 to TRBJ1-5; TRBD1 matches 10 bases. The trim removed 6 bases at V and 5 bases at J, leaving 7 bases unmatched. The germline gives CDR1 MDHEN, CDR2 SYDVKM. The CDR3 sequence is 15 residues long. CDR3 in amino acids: CASRPDRGLYQPQHF. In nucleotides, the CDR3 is TGTGCCAGCAGGCCTGACAGGGGGCTCTATCAGCCCCAGCATTTT.

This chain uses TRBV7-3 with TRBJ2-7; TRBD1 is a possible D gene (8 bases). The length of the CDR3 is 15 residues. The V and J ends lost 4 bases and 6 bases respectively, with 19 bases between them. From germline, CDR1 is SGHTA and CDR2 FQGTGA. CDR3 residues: CASSSGQGGGTEQYF. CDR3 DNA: TGTGCCAGCAGCTCTGGACAGGGAGGGGGGACCGAGCAGTACTTC. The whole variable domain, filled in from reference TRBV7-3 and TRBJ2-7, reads GAGVSQTPSNKVTEKGKYVELRCDPISGHTALYWYRQSLGQGPEFLIYFQGTGAADDSGLPNDRFFAVRPEGSVSTLKIQRTERGDSAVYLCASSSGQGGGTEQYFGPGTRLTVT.

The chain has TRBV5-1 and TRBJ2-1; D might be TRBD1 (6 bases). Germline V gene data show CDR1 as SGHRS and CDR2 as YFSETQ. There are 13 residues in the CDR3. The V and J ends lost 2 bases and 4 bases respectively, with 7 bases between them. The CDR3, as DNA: TGCGCCAGCAGCTTACAGGGTTACAATGAGCAGTTCTTC. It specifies CASSLQGYNEQFF.

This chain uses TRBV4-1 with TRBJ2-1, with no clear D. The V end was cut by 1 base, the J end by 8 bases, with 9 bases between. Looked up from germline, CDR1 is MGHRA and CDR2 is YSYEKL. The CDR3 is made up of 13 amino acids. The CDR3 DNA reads TGCGCCAGCAGCCAAGGGCTAGTGGATGAGCAGTTCTTC. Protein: CASSQGLVDEQFF.

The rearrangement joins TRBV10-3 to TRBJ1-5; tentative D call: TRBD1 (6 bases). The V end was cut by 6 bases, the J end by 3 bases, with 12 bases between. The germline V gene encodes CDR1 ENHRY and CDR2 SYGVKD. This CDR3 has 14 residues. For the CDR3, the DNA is TGTGCCATCAGCGCCGACAGGAACAATCAGCCCCAGCATTTT. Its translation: CAISADRNNQPQHF.

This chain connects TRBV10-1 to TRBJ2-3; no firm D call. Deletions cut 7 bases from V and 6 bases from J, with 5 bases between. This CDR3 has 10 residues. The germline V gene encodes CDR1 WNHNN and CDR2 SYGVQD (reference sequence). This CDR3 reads CASTADTQYF. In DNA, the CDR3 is TGCGCCAGCACGGCTGATACGCAGTATTTT.

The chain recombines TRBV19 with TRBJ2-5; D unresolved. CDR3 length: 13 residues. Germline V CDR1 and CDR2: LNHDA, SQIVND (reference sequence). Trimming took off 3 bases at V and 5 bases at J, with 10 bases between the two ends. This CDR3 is CASSMGPWETQYF. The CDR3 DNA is TGTGCCAGTAGTATGGGCCCCTGGGAGACCCAGTACTTC.

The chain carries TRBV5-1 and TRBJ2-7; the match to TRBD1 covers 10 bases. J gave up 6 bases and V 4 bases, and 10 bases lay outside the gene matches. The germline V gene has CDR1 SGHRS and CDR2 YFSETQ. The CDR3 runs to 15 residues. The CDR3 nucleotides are TGCGCCAGCAGCCCCCTGGGACAGGGGACGGGCGAGCAGTACTTC. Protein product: CASSPLGQGTGEQYF.

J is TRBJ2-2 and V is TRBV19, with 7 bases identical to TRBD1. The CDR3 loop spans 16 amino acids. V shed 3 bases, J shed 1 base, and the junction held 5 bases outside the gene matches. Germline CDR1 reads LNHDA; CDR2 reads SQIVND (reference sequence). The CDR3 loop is CASSMGTAKNTGELFF. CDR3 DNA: TGTGCCAGTAGTATGGGGACAGCGAAGAACACCGGGGAGCTGTTTTTT.

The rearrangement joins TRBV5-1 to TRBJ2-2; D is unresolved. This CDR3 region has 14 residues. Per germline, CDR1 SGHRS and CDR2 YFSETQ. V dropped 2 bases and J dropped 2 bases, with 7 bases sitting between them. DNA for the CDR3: TGCGCCAGCAGCTTCGACCCCAACACCGGGGAGCTGTTTTTT. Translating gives CASSFDPNTGELFF.

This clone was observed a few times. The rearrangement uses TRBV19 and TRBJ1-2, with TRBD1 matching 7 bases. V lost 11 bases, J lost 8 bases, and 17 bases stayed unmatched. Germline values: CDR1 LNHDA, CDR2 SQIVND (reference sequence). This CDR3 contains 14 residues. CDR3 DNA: TGTGCCGGAGGACGGACAGGTGACCGCCAGGGCTACACCTTC. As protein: CAGGRTGDRQGYTF.

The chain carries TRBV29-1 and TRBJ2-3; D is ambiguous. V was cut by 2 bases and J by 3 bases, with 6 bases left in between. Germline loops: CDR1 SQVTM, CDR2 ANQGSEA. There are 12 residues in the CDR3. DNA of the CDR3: TGCAGCGTTGAATCCGGGACAGATACGCAGTATTTT. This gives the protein CSVESGTDTQYF.

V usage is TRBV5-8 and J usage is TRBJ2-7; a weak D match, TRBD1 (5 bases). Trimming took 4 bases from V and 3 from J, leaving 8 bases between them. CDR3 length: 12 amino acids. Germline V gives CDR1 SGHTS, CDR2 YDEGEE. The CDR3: CASSTDSYEQYF. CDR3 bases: TGTGCCAGCAGCACCGACAGCTACGAGCAGTACTTC.

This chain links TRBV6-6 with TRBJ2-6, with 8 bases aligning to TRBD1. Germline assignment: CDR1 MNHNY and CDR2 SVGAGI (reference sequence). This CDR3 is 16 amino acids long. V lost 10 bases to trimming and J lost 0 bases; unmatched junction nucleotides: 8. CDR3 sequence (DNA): TGTGCCACCCCGAGGGACAGGAGCTCTGGGGCCAACGTCCTGACTTTC. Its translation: CATPRDRSSGANVLTF.